What follows are 27 T cell receptor beta chains derived from one specimen sequenced in a study of control samples from healthy donors and cancer patients. Assay: immunoSEQ multiplex PCR; the TCRdb copy retains only in-frame clones and omits some. Of about 76,000 clones in the sample, 89% were seen once. Sequenced: PBMCs. The receptors come from a woman aged 45-59 years with colorectal cancer.

The chain joins TRBV4-3 to TRBJ1-1, with D unclear. The CDR3 is made up of 13 amino acids. Germline CDR1 LGHNA, CDR2 YSLEER. The ends were cut back, 1 base at V and 5 bases at J, with 8 bases in the middle. The CDR3 spells CASSQAGPTEAFF. The CDR3 DNA reads TGCGCCAGCAGCCAAGCCGGTCCAACTGAAGCTTTCTTT.

V usage is TRBV24-1 and J usage is TRBJ1-2, with D possibly being TRBD1 (5 bases). Trimming removed 3 bases from V and 4 bases from J, with 20 bases in between. The V gene's germline CDR1 is KGHDR and CDR2 SFDVKD. The CDR3 totals 17 residues. The DNA of the CDR3 is TGTGCCACCAGTGATAGCCAGGGTGGACTGGTGGGCTATGGCTACACCTTC. Its protein product is CATSDSQGGLVGYGYTF.

V usage is TRBV14 and J usage is TRBJ2-5; D gene unclear. CDR3 length equals 15 residues. CDR1 SGHDN and CDR2 FVKESK come from the germline V gene. V was shortened by 4 bases and J by 6 bases, with 18 bases between the two germline ends. CDR3 sequence: CASSPQGQMTQTQYF. The CDR3 nucleotides read TGTGCCAGCAGCCCCCAAGGCCAGATGACTCAGACCCAGTACTTC.

This rearrangement joins TRBV2 to TRBJ1-5; D gene unclear. This CDR3 is built from 15 residues. Germline CDR1 SNHLY, CDR2 FYNNEI. Deletions cut 4 bases from V and 0 bases from J, with 10 bases between. The CDR3 spells CASSVEHNSNQPQHF. CDR3 DNA sequence: TGTGCCAGCAGTGTGGAGCATAATAGCAATCAGCCCCAGCATTTT.

To note about this clone: One end of the junction does not line up with germline, which may come from a read error. The rearrangement links TRBV3-1 (or the pseudogene TRBV3-2) to TRBJ1-3, with D uncertain. CDR1 LGHDT and CDR2 YNNKEL come from the germline V gene (reference sequence). The length of the CDR3 is 13 residues. The CDR3: CASTQGGGNTIYF. For the CDR3, the DNA is TGTGCCAGCACCCAAGGAGGGGGAAACACCATATATTTT.

The CDR3 sequence is CASSLRVQGRLGYTF. The CDR3 bases are TGTGCCAGCAGCTTACGTGTTCAGGGTAGGCTTGGCTACACCTTC. This chain joins TRBV7-2 and TRBJ1-2; possible D gene TRBD1, 5 bases. V was cut by 2 bases and J by 7 bases, with 17 bases left in between. The CDR3 runs 15 residues. Germline CDR1 and CDR2: SGHTA and FQGNSA.

The chain has TRBV30 and TRBJ1-4, with D possibly TRBD1 on 6 matching bases. The CDR3 length is 13 residues. V lost 5 bases and J lost 4, with 11 bases in between. The germline CDR1 and CDR2 sequences are GTSNPN and SVGIG (reference sequence). The CDR3 loop reads CAWARGNNEKLFF. In DNA form, the CDR3 reads TGTGCCTGGGCCAGGGGTAATAATGAAAAACTGTTTTTT. Supplemented by reference TRBV30 and TRBJ1-4, the full variable domain reads SQTIHQWPATLVQPVGSPLSLECTVEGTSNPNLYWYRQAAGRGLQLLFYSVGIGQISSEVPQNLSASRPQDRQFILSSKKLLLSDSGFYLCAWARGNNEKLFFGSGTQLSVL.

Only a few counts were recorded for this clone. This rearrangement joins TRBV9 to TRBJ1-2; D is perhaps TRBD1 (5 bases). The ends were cut back, 0 bases at V and 6 bases at J, with 12 bases in the middle. The CDR3 extends over 14 amino acids. CDR1 and CDR2 from the germline V gene are SGDLS and YYNGEE. In DNA, the CDR3 is TGTGCCAGCAGCGTAGTCAGGGAATCCGATGGCTACACCTTC. It yields the protein CASSVVRESDGYTF.

The rearrangement uses TRBV27 and TRBJ2-2, with 12 bases fitting TRBD1. From germline, CDR1 is MNHEY and CDR2 SMNVEV (reference sequence). The trim removed 4 bases at V and 1 base at J, leaving 13 bases unmatched. This CDR3 spans 20 amino acids. The DNA of the CDR3 is TGTGCCAGCAGTTCTGGGACAGGGGGCGCGGTATGGGGGAACACCGGGGAGCTGTTTTTT. Translation gives CASSSGTGGAVWGNTGELFF.

The V gene is TRBV30, the J gene TRBJ1-1; D is unclear. From germline, CDR1 is GTSNPN and CDR2 SVGIG (reference sequence). This CDR3 is built from 14 residues. V was pared by 3 bases and J by 5 bases, with 16 bases between. The CDR3, as DNA: TGTGCCTGGAGCGATACAAGGCGGTCAACTGAAGCTTTCTTT. It is translated as CAWSDTRRSTEAFF.

The rearrangement uses TRBV2 and TRBJ1-2, with D possibly TRBD1 on 5 matching bases. With 4 bases removed from V and 7 bases from J, the gap between germline ends came to 19 bases. The CDR3 spans 15 residues. Germline lookup yields CDR1 SNHLY and CDR2 FYNNEI. CDR3 DNA: TGTGCCAGCAGTGCCCTACCGCCCCGGGGGGGTGGCTACACCTTC. Protein product: CASSALPPRGGGYTF.

CDR3 DNA: TGTGCCAGCTCCGGGATTGGGACCCAGTACTTC. It codes for CASSGIGTQYF. The chain joins TRBV2 to TRBJ2-5, with D maybe TRBD2 (5 bases). This CDR3 has 11 residues. The germline gives CDR1 SNHLY, CDR2 FYNNEI. Trimming pared 8 bases from V and 7 bases from J, leaving 11 bases between.

The chain combines TRBV4-1 with TRBJ2-3, with TRBD2 matching over 9 bases. J lost 6 bases, V lost 1 base, and 8 bases had no gene match. There are 16 residues in the CDR3. CDR1 and CDR2 from the germline V gene are MGHRA and YSYEKL. Here the CDR3 reads CASSQVARGGPDTQYF. The CDR3 DNA is TGCGCCAGCAGCCAAGTGGCGCGGGGGGGCCCCGATACGCAGTATTTT.

A single count supports this clone. This rearrangement joins TRBV27 to TRBJ2-2; D possibly corresponds to TRBD1 (6 bases). Trimming took off 6 bases at V and 1 base at J, with 12 bases between the two ends. The CDR3 has 15 amino acids. Germline assignment: CDR1 MNHEY and CDR2 SMNVEV (reference sequence). The CDR3 sequence: CASRSYRENTGELFF. The CDR3 nucleotides are TGTGCCAGCAGATCCTACAGGGAGAACACCGGGGAGCTGTTTTTT.

This clone was seen a single time. The genes are TRBV27 and TRBJ2-3; 9 bases are shared with TRBD2. The V gene end was trimmed by 2 bases and the J gene end by 4 bases; junction bases not matched to a gene: 1. This CDR3 comprises 14 residues. CDR1 and CDR2 (germline): MNHEY, SMNVEV (reference sequence). The chain's CDR3 is CASSLRTSADTQYF. The CDR3 region has the DNA TGTGCCAGCAGTTTACGGACTAGCGCAGATACGCAGTATTTT.

This chain links TRBV28 with TRBJ1-5; D is perhaps TRBD1 (6 bases). The V and J ends lost 9 bases and 5 bases respectively, with 14 bases between them. Germline-derived CDR1 and CDR2 are MDHEN and SYDVKM. The CDR3 length is 13 residues. CDR3 nucleotide sequence: TGTGCCAGTACGCCACAGGGATATCAGCCCCAGCATTTT. It specifies CASTPQGYQPQHF.

This rearrangement joins TRBV27 to TRBJ1-5; the D gene is possibly TRBD1 (6 bases). The CDR3 sequence is 14 residues long. Germline-derived CDR1 and CDR2 are MNHEY and SMNVEV (reference sequence). Trimming removed 5 bases from V and 6 bases from J, with 14 bases in between. The DNA of the CDR3 is TGTGCCAGCAGTCGGCTCGGGGGCGGTCAGCCCCAGCATTTT. The encoded protein is CASSRLGGGQPQHF.

The chain has TRBV5-1 and TRBJ1-2; 8 nucleotides align to TRBD1. Germline trimming cut 2 bases from V and 6 bases from J; bases unmatched to any gene: 6. Germline lookup yields CDR1 SGHRS and CDR2 YFSETQ. The CDR3 loop spans 14 amino acids. The CDR3 is CASSFSGGEDGYTF. The CDR3, as DNA: TGCGCCAGCAGCTTCTCAGGGGGCGAGGATGGCTACACCTTC. Full variable domain (outside the CDR3, taken from reference TRBV5-1 and TRBJ1-2): KAGVTQTPRYLIKTRGQQVTLSCSPISGHRSVSWYQQTPGQGLQFLFEYFSETQRNKGNFPGRFSGRQFSNSRSEMNVSTLELGDSALYLCASSFSGGEDGYTFGSGTRLTVV.

This rearrangement joins TRBV5-1 to TRBJ2-5; D might be TRBD1 (5 bases). The germline V gene has CDR1 SGHRS and CDR2 YFSETQ. The CDR3 totals 15 residues. The V gene lost 0 bases and the J gene lost 2 bases, with 11 bases spanning the gap. In DNA form, the CDR3 reads TGCGCCAGCAGCTTGGCCAGGGTAGAACAAGAGACCCAGTACTTC. Its protein is CASSLARVEQETQYF.

The rearrangement joins TRBV3-1 (or the pseudogene TRBV3-2) to TRBJ2-1; 11 bases line up with TRBD2. CDR1 LGHDT and CDR2 YNNKEL come from the germline V gene (reference sequence). This CDR3 region has 15 residues. The trim removed 3 bases at V and 6 bases at J, leaving 4 bases unmatched. Here the CDR3 DNA reads TGTGCCAGCAGCCATGGTAGCGGGGGGGCCAATGAGCAGTTCTTC. This encodes CASSHGSGGANEQFF.

A remark on this clone: Other nucleotide sequences from this sample produce the same CDR3. The V gene is TRBV5-4, the J gene TRBJ1-1, with a tentative D call TRBD1 (5 bases). Trimming cost V 4 bases and J 5 bases, with 18 bases left between them. Per the germline V gene, CDR1 is SGHNT and CDR2 is YYREEE (reference sequence). This CDR3 region has 15 residues. CDR3 bases: TGTGCCAGCAGCGGGGGGGACGGGGGTGTTACTGAAGCTTTCTTT. Translated, it gives CASSGGDGGVTEAFF.

The chain uses TRBV4-1 and TRBJ2-5; 8 bases are shared with TRBD1. The CDR3 consists of 14 residues. With V trimmed by 1 base and J by 7 bases, 5 bases remained unmatched. Germline V CDR1 and CDR2: MGHRA, YSYEKL. Here the CDR3 reads CASSQGQGSGTQYF. The CDR3 nucleotides are TGCGCCAGCAGCCAAGGACAGGGGTCAGGGACCCAGTACTTC.

The V gene is TRBV6-5, the J gene TRBJ1-3; TRBD1 might be the D (5 bases). This CDR3 has 14 residues. V lost 5 bases to trimming and J lost 9 bases, with 17 bases between them. Germline CDR1 reads MNHEY; CDR2 reads SVGAGI. In nucleotides, the CDR3 is TGTGCCAGCAGTCGAGGGACCGCCTTTGGCACCATATATTTT. Residues: CASSRGTAFGTIYF.

The genes are TRBV14 and TRBJ1-1; D gene ambiguous. Germline CDR1 is SGHDN and CDR2 is FVKESK. This CDR3 region has 14 residues. V lost 4 bases to trimming and J lost 7 bases, with 16 bases between them. The CDR3 is CASSPQAGRVEAFF. In nucleotides, the CDR3 is TGTGCCAGCAGCCCCCAGGCGGGGAGGGTTGAAGCTTTCTTT.

The chain combines TRBV5-8 with TRBJ1-2; 8 nucleotides agree with TRBD1. The CDR3 has 15 amino acids. V shed 4 bases and J 4 bases; nucleotides not matched to a gene: 9. Germline CDR1 reads SGHTS; CDR2 reads YDEGEE. This CDR3 is CASSHRGKNLYGYTF. The CDR3 region has the DNA TGTGCCAGCAGCCACAGGGGGAAAAACCTCTATGGCTACACCTTC.

The chain has TRBV10-1 and TRBJ2-7, with D hard to call. The CDR3 totals 13 residues. CDR1 is WNHNN and CDR2 is SYGVQD in the germline V gene (reference sequence). The V end was cut by 3 bases, the J end by 6 bases, with 12 bases between. CDR3 coding DNA: TGCGCCAGCAGTGATACACCCAGAGGCGAGCAGTACGTC. Translating it yields CASSDTPRGEQYV.

About this clone: At one of its ends the junction is not consistent with the germline gene, which may arise from a read error. The chain joins TRBV7-2 to TRBJ1-2; TRBD1 agrees at 8 bases. The CDR3 extends over 16 amino acids. Germline V CDR1 and CDR2: SGHTA, FQGNSA. The CDR3 DNA sequence: TGTGCCAGCAGCCTACAGGGACAGGAAATTACCCAACTACGGGACTTC. Translated, it gives CASSLQGQEITQLRDF.